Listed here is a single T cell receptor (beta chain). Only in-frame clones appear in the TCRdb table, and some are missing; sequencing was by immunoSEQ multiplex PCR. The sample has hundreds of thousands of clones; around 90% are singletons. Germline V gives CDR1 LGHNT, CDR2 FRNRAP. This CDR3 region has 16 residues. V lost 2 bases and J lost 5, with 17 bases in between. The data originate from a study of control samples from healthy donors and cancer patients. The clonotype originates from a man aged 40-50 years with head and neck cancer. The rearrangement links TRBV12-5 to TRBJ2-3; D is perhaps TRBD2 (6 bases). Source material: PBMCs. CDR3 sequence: CASGLPKGGRGDTQYF. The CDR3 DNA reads TGTGCTAGTGGTTTGCCAAAAGGAGGGCGGGGAGATACGCAGTATTTT.